A single sample gave rise to the 9 T cell receptor beta chains below, sequenced in a study of blood T cell repertoires in COVID-19. Generated by immunoSEQ multiplex PCR, the TCRdb table keeps only in-frame clones and is missing some. The repertoire has approximately 220,000 clones, 70% to 90% of them found once; the top ten carry around 3.1%. The specimen sequenced was peripheral blood. These receptors all stem from a man aged 60 to 69 with acute or convalescent COVID-19.

This chain uses TRBV10-3 with TRBJ1-6; the D is unclear. Per germline, CDR1 ENHRY and CDR2 SYGVKD. This CDR3 has 14 amino acids. Trimming removed 2 bases at V and 9 bases at J, with 11 bases between. The chain's CDR3 is CAISETNSGSPLHF. As DNA, the CDR3 is TGTGCCATCAGTGAGACCAATAGTGGTTCACCCCTCCACTTT.

CDR3 region: CASSFLYRVSYGYTF. The CDR3 DNA reads as TGTGCCAGCAGCTTTTTATACAGGGTTTCCTATGGCTACACCTTC. The V gene is TRBV5-6, the J gene TRBJ1-2; possibly TRBD1 for D (6 bases). Trimming pared 2 bases from V and 4 bases from J, leaving 15 bases between. The germline V gene encodes CDR1 SGHDT and CDR2 YYEEEE. This CDR3 has 15 residues.

V gene TRBV6-5 combines with J gene TRBJ1-2; 7 bases align to TRBD1. Germline CDR1 MNHEY, CDR2 SVGAGI. This CDR3 contains 14 residues. The V gene end was trimmed by 2 bases and the J gene end by 6 bases; junction bases not matched to a gene: 6. CDR3 DNA sequence: TGTGCCAGCAGTTACGTACAGGGGAGACATGGCTACACCTTC. It is translated as CASSYVQGRHGYTF.

About this clone: In the same sample, other DNA sequences code for this CDR3. The genes are TRBV18 and TRBJ1-1; 10 nucleotides align to TRBD1. This CDR3 is 14 amino acids long. Germline loops: CDR1 KGHSH, CDR2 LQKENI. J was trimmed by 4 bases and V by 3 bases; bases with no gene match: 2. CDR3 DNA: TGTGCCAGCTCACCGACAGGGGGCATCACTGAAGCTTTCTTT. This encodes CASSPTGGITEAFF.

The chain links TRBV12-2 to TRBJ2-6; TRBD1, the D gene given by the table, was not confirmed from the DNA. TRBV12-2 is a listed pseudogene. The CDR3 spans 17 residues. The CDR3 nucleotides read TGTGCAAGTCGCTCCGGGACAGGCGGCTCTGGGGCCAACGTCCTGACTTTC. Its translation: CASRSGTGGSGANVLTF.

The V and J genes are TRBV14 and TRBJ2-3; no firm D call. The germline V gene has CDR1 SGHDN and CDR2 FVKESK. The CDR3 is made up of 15 amino acids. Trimming stripped 4 bases from V and 0 bases from J, with 11 bases between. Written as DNA, the CDR3 is TGTGCCAGCAGCCCCCCGGGTAGGAGCACAGATACGCAGTATTTT. Residues: CASSPPGRSTDTQYF.

The chain joins TRBV7-2 to TRBJ2-2; 10 nucleotides match TRBD2. The CDR3 spans 16 residues. J gave up 7 bases and V 2 bases, and 7 bases lay outside the gene matches. The germline V gene has CDR1 SGHTA and CDR2 FQGNSA. The CDR3 DNA reads as TGTGCCAGCAGCTTAAGCGGGGGGGCCAAGATCGGGGAGCTGTTTTTT. Translating it yields CASSLSGGAKIGELFF.

The chain recombines TRBV19 with TRBJ2-1; maybe TRBD1 (5 bases). Trimming removed 2 bases from V and 15 bases from J, with 11 bases in between. This CDR3 contains 11 residues. In germline, CDR1 is LNHDA, CDR2 SQIVND (reference sequence). CDR3 region: CASSINRIMFF. CDR3 coding DNA: TGTGCCAGTAGTATAAACAGGATAATGTTCTTC.

The rearrangement joins TRBV27 to TRBJ2-3; D gene uncertain. Germline V gene lookup returns CDR1 MNHEY and CDR2 SMNVEV (reference sequence). This CDR3 has 17 residues. V lost 2 bases to trimming and J lost 1 base, with 16 bases between them. CDR3 in amino acids: CASSLGLARRGTDTQYF. CDR3 nucleotides: TGTGCCAGCAGTTTAGGGCTTGCCAGGCGAGGCACAGATACGCAGTATTTT.